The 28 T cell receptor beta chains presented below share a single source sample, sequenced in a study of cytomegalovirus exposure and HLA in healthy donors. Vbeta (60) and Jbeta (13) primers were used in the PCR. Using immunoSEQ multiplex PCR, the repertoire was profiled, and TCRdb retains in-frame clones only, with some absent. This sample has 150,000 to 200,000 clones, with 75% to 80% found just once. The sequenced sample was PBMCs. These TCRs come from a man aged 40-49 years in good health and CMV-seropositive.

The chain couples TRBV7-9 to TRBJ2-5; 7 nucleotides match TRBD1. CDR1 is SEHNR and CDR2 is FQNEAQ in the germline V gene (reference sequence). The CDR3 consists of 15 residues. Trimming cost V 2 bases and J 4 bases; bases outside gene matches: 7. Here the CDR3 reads CASSLRQTGVETQYF. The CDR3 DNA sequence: TGTGCCAGCAGCTTACGCCAAACAGGGGTAGAGACCCAGTACTTC.

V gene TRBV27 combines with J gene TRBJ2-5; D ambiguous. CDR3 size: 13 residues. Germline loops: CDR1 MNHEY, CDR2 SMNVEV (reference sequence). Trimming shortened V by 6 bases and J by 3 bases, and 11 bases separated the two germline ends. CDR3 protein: CASSPPLEETQYF. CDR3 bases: TGTGCCAGCAGCCCCCCCCTCGAAGAGACCCAGTACTTC.

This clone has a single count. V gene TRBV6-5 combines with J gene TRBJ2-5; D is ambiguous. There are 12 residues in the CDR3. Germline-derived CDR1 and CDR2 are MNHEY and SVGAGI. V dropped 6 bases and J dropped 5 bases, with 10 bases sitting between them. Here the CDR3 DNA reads TGTGCCAGCAGCTCGGCGGCCGAGACCCAGTACTTC. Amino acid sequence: CASSSAAETQYF.

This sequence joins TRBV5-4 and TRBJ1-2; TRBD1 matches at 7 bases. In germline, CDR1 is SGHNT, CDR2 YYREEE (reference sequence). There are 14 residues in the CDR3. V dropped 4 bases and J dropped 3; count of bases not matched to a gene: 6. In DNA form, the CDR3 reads TGTGCCAGCAGCACACGACAGGGAGACTATGGCTACACCTTC. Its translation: CASSTRQGDYGYTF.

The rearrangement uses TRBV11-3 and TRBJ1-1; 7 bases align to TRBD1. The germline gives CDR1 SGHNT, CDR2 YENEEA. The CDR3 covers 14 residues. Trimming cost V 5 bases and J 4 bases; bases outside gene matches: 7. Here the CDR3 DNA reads TGTGCCAGCAGCAATAGACAGGGAGGCACTGAAGCTTTCTTT. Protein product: CASSNRQGGTEAFF.

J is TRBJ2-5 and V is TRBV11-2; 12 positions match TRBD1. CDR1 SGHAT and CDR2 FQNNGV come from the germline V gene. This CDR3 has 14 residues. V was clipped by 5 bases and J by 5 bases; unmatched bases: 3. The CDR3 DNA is TGTGCCAGCAGCCGGGGACAGGGGGCCGAGACCCAGTACTTC. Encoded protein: CASSRGQGAETQYF.

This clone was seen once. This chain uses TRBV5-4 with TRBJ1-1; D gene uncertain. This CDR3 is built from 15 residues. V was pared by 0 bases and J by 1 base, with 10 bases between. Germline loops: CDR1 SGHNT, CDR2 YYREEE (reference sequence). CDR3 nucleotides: TGTGCCAGCAGCTTGGCCGTCTCAGGGAACACTGAAGCTTTCTTT. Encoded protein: CASSLAVSGNTEAFF.

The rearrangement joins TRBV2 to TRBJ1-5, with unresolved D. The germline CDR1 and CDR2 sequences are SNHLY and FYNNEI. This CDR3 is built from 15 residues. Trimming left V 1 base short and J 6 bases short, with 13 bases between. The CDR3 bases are TGTGCCAGCAGTGAAGACGGCGGTCTGGTTCAGCCCCAGCATTTT. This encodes CASSEDGGLVQPQHF.

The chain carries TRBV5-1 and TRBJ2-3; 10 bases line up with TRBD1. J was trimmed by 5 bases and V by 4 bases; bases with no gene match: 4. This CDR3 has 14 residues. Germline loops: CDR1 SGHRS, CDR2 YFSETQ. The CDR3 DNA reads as TGCGCCAGCAGCCACGGGACAGGGGAAGATACGCAGTATTTT. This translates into CASSHGTGEDTQYF.

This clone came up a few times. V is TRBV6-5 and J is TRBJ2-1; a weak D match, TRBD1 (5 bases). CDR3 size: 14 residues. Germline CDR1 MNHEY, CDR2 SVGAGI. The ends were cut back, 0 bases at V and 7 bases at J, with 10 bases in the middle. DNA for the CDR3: TGTGCCAGCAGTTACTCGCCAGGGTATAATGAGCAGTTCTTC. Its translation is CASSYSPGYNEQFF.

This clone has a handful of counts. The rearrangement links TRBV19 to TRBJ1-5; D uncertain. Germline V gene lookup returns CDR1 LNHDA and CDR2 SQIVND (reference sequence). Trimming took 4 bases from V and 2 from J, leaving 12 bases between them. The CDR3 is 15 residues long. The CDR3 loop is CASSRAREGNQPQHF. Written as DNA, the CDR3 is TGTGCCAGTAGTAGGGCGCGGGAGGGCAATCAGCCCCAGCATTTT.

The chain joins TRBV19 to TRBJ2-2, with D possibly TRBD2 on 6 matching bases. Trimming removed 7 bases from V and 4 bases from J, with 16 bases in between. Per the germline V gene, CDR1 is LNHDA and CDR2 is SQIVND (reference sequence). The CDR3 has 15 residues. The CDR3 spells CASMGRRDGTGELFF. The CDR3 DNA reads TGTGCCAGTATGGGGCGGCGGGATGGCACCGGGGAGCTGTTTTTT. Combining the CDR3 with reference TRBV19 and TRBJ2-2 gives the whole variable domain DGGITQSPKYLFRKEGQNVTLSCEQNLNHDAMYWYRQDPGQGLRLIYYSQIVNDFQKGDIAEGYSVSREKKESFPLTVTSAQKNPTAFYLCASMGRRDGTGELFFGEGSRLTVL.

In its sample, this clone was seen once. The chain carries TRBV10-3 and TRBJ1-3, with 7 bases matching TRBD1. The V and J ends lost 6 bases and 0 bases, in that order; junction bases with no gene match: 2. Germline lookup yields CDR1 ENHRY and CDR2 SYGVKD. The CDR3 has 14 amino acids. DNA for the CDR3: TGTGCCATCAGGCGGGACAGCTCTGGAAACACCATATATTTT. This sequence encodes CAIRRDSSGNTIYF.

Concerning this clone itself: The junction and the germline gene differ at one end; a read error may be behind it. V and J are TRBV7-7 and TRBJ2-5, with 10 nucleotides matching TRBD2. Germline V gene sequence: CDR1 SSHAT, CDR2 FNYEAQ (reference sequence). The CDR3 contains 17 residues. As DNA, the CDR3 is TGTGCTAGCAGCTTAGGGGTAGCGGGAGGTTACCAAGAGACCCAGTACTTC. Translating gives CASSLGVAGGYQETQYF.

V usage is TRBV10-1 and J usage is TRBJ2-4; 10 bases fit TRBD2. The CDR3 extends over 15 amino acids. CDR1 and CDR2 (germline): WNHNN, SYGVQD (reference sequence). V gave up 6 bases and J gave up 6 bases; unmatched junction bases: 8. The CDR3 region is CASSPAGGRGNIQYF. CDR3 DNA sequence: TGCGCCAGCAGCCCAGCGGGAGGGAGGGGAAACATTCAGTACTTC.

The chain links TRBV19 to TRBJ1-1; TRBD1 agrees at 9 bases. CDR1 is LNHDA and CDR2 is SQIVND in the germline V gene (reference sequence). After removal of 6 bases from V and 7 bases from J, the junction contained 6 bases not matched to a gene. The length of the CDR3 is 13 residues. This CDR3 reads CASRGTGSSEAFF. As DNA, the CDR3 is TGTGCCAGTAGGGGGACAGGGAGCAGTGAAGCTTTCTTT. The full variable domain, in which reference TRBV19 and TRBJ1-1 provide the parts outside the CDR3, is DGGITQSPKYLFRKEGQNVTLSCEQNLNHDAMYWYRQDPGQGLRLIYYSQIVNDFQKGDIAEGYSVSREKKESFPLTVTSAQKNPTAFYLCASRGTGSSEAFFGQGTRLTVV.

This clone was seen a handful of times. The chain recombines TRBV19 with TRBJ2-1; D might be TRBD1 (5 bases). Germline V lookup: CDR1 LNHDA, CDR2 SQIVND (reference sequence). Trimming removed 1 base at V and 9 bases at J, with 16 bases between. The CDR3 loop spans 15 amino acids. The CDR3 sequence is CASSIGRDSHGEQFF. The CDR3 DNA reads TGTGCCAGTAGTATAGGCAGGGATTCCCACGGTGAGCAGTTCTTC.

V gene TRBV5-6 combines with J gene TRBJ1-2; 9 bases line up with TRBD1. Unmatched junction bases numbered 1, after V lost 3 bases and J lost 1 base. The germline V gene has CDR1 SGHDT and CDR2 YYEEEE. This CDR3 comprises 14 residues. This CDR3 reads CASSWDRVNYGYTF. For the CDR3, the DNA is TGTGCCAGCAGCTGGGACAGGGTTAACTATGGCTACACCTTC.

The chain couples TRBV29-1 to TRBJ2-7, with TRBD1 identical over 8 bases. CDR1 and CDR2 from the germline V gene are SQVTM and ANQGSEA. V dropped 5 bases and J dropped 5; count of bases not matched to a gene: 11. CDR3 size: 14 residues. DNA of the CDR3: TGCAGCGTTTCCGGGACAGGTGTGGGCCACGAGCAGTACTTC. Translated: CSVSGTGVGHEQYF.

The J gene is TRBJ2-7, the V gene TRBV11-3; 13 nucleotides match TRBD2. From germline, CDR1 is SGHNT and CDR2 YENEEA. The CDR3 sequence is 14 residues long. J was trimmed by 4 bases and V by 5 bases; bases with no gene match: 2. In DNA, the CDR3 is TGTGCCAGCAGCATGGGACTAGCGGGGTACGAGCAGTACTTC. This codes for CASSMGLAGYEQYF.

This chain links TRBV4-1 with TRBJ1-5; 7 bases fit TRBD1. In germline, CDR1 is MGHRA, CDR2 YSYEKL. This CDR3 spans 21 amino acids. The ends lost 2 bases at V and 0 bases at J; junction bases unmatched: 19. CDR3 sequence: CASSQKIRGAGFVDSNQPQHF. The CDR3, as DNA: TGCGCCAGCAGCCAAAAAATCAGGGGGGCTGGGTTTGTCGATAGCAATCAGCCCCAGCATTTT.

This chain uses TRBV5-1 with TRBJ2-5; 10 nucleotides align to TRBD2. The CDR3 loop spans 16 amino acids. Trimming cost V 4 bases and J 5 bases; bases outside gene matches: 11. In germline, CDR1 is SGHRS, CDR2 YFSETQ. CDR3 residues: CASSPLASGRGETQYF. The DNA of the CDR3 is TGCGCCAGCAGCCCCCTCGCCAGCGGGAGGGGGGAGACCCAGTACTTC.

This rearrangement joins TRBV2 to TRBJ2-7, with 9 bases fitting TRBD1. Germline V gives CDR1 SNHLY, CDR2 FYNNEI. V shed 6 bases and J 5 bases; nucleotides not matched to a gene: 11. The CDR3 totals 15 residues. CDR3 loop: CASRKEGQGINEQYF. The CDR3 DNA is TGTGCCAGCAGGAAAGAGGGACAGGGCATCAACGAGCAGTACTTC.

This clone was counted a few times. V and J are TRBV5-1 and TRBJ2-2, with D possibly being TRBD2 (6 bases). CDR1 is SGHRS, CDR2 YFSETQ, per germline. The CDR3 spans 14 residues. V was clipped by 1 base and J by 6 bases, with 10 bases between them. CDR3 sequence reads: CASSLIGSAGELFF. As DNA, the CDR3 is TGCGCCAGCAGCTTGATCGGGAGCGCCGGGGAGCTGTTTTTT. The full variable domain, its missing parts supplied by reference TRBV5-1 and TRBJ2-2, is KAGVTQTPRYLIKTRGQQVTLSCSPISGHRSVSWYQQTPGQGLQFLFEYFSETQRNKGNFPGRFSGRQFSNSRSEMNVSTLELGDSALYLCASSLIGSAGELFFGEGSRLTVL.

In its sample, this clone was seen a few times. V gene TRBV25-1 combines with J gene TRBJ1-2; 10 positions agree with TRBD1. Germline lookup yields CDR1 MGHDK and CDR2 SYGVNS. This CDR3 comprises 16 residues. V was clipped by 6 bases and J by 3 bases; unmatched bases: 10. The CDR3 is CASSPLGTGAYYGYTF. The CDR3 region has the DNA TGTGCCAGCAGCCCGCTAGGGACAGGGGCCTACTATGGCTACACCTTC.

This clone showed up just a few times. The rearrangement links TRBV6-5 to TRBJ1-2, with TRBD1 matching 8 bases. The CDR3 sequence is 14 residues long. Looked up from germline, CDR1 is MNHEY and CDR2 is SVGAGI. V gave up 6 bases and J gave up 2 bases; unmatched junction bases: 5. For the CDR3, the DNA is TGTGCCAGCAGGGCAGGGGGCGAAAACTATGGCTACACCTTC. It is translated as CASRAGGENYGYTF.

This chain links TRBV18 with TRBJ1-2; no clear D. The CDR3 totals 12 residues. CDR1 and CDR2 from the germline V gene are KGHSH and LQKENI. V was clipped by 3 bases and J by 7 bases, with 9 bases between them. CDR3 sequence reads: CASSPTHSGYTF. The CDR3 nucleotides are TGTGCCAGCTCACCGACTCACTCTGGCTACACCTTC.

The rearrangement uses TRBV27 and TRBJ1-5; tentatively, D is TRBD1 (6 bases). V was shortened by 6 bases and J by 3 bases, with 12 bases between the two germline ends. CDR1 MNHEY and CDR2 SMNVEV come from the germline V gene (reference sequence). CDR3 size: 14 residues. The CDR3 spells CASSLTGFNQPQHF. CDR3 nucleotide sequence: TGTGCCAGCAGCCTGACAGGCTTCAATCAGCCCCAGCATTTT.